This entry is about one TCR beta chain. The antigen is not known. The data belong to a study of shared clonotypes between healthy human individuals. Regarding the study as a whole: The four-donor shared clonotypes exceeded non-shared clonotypes in generation probability, with non-shared ones scoring lower.

Original data processing: Junction-only immunoSEQ data arrived without quality scores, meaning filtering differed. Data came from immunoSEQ multiplex PCR; TCRdb stores just in-frame clones and leaves some out. V and J calls and clone size are copied from that table; D and trimming were computed from the DNA. Of a few million clones listed, 93% are singletons. Healthy HIV-negative adults without recent acute infections or vaccinations served as donors. Investigators divided CD4+ cells into CD45RA+ naive and CD45RA-negative memory subsets. Germline V lookup: CDR1 SGHRS, CDR2 YFSETQ. Trimming pared 4 bases from V and 8 bases from J, leaving 16 bases between. The CDR3 is made up of 14 amino acids.

This sequence was found in a man aged 18 to 30 in good health. Some clones in this sample may be carry-over from other donors' samples. Sequencing was carried out using naive CD4+ T cells from PBMCs. This sample's subset: CD45RA+ positively selected. This chain links TRBV5-1 with TRBJ2-4, with D perhaps matching TRBD2 (5 bases). CDR3 nucleotide sequence: TGCGCCAGCAGCGAGGTAGGCCTGGGAGACATTCAGTACTTC. It codes for CASSEVGLGDIQYF.